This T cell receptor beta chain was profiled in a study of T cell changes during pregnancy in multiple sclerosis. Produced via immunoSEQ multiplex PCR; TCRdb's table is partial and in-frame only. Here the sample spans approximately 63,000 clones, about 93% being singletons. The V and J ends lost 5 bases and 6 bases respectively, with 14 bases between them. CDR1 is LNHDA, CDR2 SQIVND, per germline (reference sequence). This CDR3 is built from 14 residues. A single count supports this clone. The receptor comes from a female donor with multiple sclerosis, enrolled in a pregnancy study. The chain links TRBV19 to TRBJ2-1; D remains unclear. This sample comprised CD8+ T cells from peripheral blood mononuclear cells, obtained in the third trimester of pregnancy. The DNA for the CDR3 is TGTGCCAGTAGTGCCCTGATAGCCCGCAATGAGCAGTTCTTC. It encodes CASSALIARNEQFF.